This record covers a single T cell receptor beta chain. Its specificity is not known. Libraries of TCR beta came from quantitative 5'-RACE with molecular barcodes. TCRdb fed the 5' RACE reads into MiXCR, producing one record per CDR3 protein. The repertoire has fewer than 750,000 distinct CDR3 sequences, 15% to 20% of them found once; the top ten carry under 20%. This entry belongs to a study of CD8 T cells in ankylosing spondylitis. Study-wide results and limits: Disease-linked clones proved CD8+ and comparatively uncommon in peripheral blood. From matched ankylosing spondylitis synovial fluid, disease-linked clones were reportedly recovered at significantly enriched levels. Seven to nine highly homologous variants made up a TCR beta motif that seemed to typify ankylosing spondylitis blood. Prior work had noted some motif variants in reactive arthritis blood and synovial fluid.

The V gene lost 6 bases and the J gene lost 3 bases, with 16 bases spanning the gap. The germline CDR1 and CDR2 sequences are SGHDT and YYEEEE. The CDR3 consists of 14 residues. The sample was blood, either unsorted or a sorted T cell fraction (not recorded which). The gene calls are TRBV5-6 and TRBJ2-7; D gene unclear. The TCR comes from a male donor with ankylosing spondylitis. In nucleotides, the CDR3 is TGTGCCAGCACCATTGGGATGGATTTCTACGAGCAGTACTTC. Protein: CASTIGMDFYEQYF.